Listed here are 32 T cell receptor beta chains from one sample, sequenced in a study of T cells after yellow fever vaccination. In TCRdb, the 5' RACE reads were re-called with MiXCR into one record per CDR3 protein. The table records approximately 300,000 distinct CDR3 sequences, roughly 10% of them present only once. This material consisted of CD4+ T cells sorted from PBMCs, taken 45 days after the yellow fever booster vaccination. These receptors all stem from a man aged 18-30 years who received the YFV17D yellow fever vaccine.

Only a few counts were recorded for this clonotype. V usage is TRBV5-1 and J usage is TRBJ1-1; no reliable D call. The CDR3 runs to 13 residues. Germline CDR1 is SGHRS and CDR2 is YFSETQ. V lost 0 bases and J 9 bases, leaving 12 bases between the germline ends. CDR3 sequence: CASSLEEGTKAFF. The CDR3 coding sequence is TGCGCCAGCAGCTTGGAGGAGGGAACGAAAGCTTTCTTT. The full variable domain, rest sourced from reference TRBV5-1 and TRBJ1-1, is KAGVTQTPRYLIKTRGQQVTLSCSPISGHRSVSWYQQTPGQGLQFLFEYFSETQRNKGNFPGRFSGRQFSNSRSEMNVSTLELGDSALYLCASSLEEGTKAFFGQGTRLTVV.

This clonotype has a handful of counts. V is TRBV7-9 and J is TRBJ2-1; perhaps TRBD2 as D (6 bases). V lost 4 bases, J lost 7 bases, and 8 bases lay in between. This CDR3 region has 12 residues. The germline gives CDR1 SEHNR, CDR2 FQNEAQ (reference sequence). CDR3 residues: CASSWGENEQFF. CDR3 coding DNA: TGTGCCAGCAGCTGGGGGGAAAATGAGCAGTTCTTC.

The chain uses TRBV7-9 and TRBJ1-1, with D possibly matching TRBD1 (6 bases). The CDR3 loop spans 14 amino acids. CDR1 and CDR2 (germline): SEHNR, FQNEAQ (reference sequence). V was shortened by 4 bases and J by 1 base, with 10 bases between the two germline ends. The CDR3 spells CASSSEGGNTEAFF. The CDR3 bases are TGTGCCAGCAGCTCCGAAGGGGGGAACACTGAAGCTTTCTTT.

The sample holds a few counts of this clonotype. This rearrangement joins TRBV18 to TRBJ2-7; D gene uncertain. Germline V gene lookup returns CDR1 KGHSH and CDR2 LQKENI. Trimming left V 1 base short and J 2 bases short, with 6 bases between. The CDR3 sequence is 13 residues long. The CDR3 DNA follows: TGTGCCAGCTCACCACGAGGCACCTACGAGCAGTACGTC. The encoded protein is CASSPRGTYEQYV.

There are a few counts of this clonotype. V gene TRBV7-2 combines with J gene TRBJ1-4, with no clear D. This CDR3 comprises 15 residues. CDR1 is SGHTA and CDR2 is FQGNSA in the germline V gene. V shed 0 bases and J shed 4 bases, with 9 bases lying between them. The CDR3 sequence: CASSLAIGFNEKLFF. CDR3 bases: TGTGCCAGCAGCTTAGCGATAGGATTTAATGAAAAACTGTTTTTT.

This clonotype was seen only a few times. Written as DNA, the CDR3 is TGTGCCAGCAGCCAAGTGGGCTACGAGCAGTACTTC. Amino acid sequence: CASSQVGYEQYF. The chain has TRBV3-1 and TRBJ2-7; D gene unclear. The CDR3 has 12 residues. V was clipped by 1 base and J by 3 bases, with 4 bases between them. Germline CDR1 reads LGHDT; CDR2 reads YNNKEL (reference sequence).

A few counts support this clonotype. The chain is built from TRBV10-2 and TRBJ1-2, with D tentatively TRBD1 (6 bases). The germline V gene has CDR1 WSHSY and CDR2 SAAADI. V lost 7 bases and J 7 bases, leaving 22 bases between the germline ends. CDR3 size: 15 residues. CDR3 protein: CASTSDLLQGAGYTF. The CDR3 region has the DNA TGCGCCAGCACATCCGACCTTTTACAGGGAGCTGGCTACACCTTC.

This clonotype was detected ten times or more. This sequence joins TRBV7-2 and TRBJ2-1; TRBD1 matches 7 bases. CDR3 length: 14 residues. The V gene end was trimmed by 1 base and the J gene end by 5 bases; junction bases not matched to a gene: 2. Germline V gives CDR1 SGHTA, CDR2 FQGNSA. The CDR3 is CASSLVGTDNEQFF. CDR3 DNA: TGTGCCAGCAGCTTAGTCGGGACAGACAATGAGCAGTTCTTC.

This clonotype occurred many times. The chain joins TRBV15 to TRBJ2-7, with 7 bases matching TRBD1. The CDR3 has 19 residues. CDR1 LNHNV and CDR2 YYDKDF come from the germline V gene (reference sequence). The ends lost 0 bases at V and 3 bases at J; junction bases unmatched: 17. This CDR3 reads CATSRDNPGREGGLYEQYF. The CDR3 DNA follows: TGTGCCACCAGCAGAGATAACCCGGGACGGGAAGGGGGCCTCTACGAGCAGTACTTC.

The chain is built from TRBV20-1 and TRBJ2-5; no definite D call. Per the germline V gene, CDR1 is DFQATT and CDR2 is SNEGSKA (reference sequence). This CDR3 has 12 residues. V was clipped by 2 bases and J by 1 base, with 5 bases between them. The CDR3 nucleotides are TGCAGTGCTAGACCCAGCCAAGAGACCCAGTACTTC. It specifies CSARPSQETQYF.

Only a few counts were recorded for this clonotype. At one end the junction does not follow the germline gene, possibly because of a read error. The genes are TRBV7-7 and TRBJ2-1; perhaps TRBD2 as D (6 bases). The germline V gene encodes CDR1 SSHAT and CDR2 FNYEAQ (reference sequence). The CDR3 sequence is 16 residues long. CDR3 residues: CASSPGAGRAYNEQFF. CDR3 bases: TGTGCTAGCAGCCCCGGAGCGGGCAGGGCCTACAATGAGCAGTTCTTC.

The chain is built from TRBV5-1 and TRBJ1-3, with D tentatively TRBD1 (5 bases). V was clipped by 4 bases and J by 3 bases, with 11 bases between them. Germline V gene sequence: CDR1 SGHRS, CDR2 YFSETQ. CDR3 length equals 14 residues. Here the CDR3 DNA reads TGCGCCAGCAGCCCGGAAGGGGTTGGAAACACCATATATTTT. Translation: CASSPEGVGNTIYF. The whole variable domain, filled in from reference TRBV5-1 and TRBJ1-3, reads KAGVTQTPRYLIKTRGQQVTLSCSPISGHRSVSWYQQTPGQGLQFLFEYFSETQRNKGNFPGRFSGRQFSNSRSEMNVSTLELGDSALYLCASSPEGVGNTIYFGEGSWLTVV.

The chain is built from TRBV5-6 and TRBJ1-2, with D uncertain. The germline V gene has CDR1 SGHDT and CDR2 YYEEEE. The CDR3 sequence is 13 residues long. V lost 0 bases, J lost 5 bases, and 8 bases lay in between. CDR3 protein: CASSLEVAYGYTF. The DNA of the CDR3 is TGTGCCAGCAGCTTGGAGGTGGCATATGGCTACACCTTC.

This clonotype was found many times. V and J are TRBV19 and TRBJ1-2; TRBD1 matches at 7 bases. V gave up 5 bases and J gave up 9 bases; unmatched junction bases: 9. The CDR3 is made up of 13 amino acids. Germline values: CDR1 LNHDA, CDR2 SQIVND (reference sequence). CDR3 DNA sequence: TGTGCCAGTAGTGCCGACAGGGTTTTGAGCTACACCTTC. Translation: CASSADRVLSYTF. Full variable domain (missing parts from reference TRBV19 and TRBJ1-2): DGGITQSPKYLFRKEGQNVTLSCEQNLNHDAMYWYRQDPGQGLRLIYYSQIVNDFQKGDIAEGYSVSREKKESFPLTVTSAQKNPTAFYLCASSADRVLSYTFGSGTRLTVV.

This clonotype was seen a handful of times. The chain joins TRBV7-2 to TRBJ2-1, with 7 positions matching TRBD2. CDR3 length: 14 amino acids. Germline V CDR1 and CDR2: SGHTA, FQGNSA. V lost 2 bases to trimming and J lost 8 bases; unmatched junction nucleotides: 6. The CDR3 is CASSLILATHEQFF. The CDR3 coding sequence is TGTGCCAGCAGCTTAATACTAGCGACCCATGAGCAGTTCTTC.

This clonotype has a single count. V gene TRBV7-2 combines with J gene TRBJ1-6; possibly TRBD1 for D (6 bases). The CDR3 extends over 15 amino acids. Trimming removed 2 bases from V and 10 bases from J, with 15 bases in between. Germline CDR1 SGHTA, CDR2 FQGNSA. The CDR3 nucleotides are TGTGCCAGCAGCTTACTGGGACAAGGGAAATCACCCCTCCACTTT. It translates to CASSLLGQGKSPLHF.

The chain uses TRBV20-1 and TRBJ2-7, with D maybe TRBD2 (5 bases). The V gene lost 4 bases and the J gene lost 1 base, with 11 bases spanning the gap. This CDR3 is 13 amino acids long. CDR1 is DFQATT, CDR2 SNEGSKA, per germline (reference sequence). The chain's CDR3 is CSAITGISYEQYF. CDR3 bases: TGCAGTGCTATAACCGGGATTTCCTACGAGCAGTACTTC.

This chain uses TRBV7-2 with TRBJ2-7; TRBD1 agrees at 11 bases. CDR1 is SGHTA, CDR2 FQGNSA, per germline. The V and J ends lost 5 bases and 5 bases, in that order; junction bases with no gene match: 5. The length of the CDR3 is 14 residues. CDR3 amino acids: CASSPDRGRNEQYF. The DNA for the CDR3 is TGTGCCAGCAGCCCGGACAGGGGGCGAAACGAGCAGTACTTC.

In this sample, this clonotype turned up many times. The CDR3 DNA follows: TGCGCCAGCAGCTTCCCCGGGGTGACTGAAGCTTTCTTT. Translated, it gives CASSFPGVTEAFF. The chain joins TRBV5-1 to TRBJ1-1; D is unresolved. V lost 2 bases and J lost 5, with 10 bases in between. CDR1 SGHRS and CDR2 YFSETQ come from the germline V gene. The CDR3 runs to 13 residues.

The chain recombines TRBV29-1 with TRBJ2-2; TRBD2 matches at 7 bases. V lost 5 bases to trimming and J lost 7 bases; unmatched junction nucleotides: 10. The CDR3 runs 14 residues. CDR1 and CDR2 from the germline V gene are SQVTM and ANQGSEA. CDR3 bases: TGCAGCGTTCAAGGGCTAGCGGTTGGCGGGGAGCTGTTTTTT. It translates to CSVQGLAVGGELFF.

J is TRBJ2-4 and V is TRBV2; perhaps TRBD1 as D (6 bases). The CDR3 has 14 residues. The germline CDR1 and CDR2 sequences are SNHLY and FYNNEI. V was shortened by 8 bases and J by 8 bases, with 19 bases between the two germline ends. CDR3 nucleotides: TGTGCCAGCTCACCCCGACAGGTGGATTACATTCAGTACTTC. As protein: CASSPRQVDYIQYF.

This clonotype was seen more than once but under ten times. Here the CDR3 reads CASSETGGYSEAFF. In DNA, the CDR3 is TGCGCCAGCAGCGAGACAGGGGGCTATTCTGAAGCTTTCTTT. The chain carries TRBV5-1 and TRBJ1-1; TRBD1 matches 10 bases. The junction had 6 bases not matched to a gene; V was cut back by 4 bases and J by 6 bases. Germline V gene sequence: CDR1 SGHRS, CDR2 YFSETQ. CDR3 size: 14 residues. Looking up the rest from reference TRBV5-1 and TRBJ1-1 gives the full variable domain: KAGVTQTPRYLIKTRGQQVTLSCSPISGHRSVSWYQQTPGQGLQFLFEYFSETQRNKGNFPGRFSGRQFSNSRSEMNVSTLELGDSALYLCASSETGGYSEAFFGQGTRLTVV.

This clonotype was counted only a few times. The CDR3 nucleotides read TGCAGTGCCTCCCCACAGGCCTCCTACGAGCAGTACTTC. Its protein product is CSASPQASYEQYF. The chain combines TRBV20-1 with TRBJ2-7, with D possibly TRBD1 on 5 matching bases. This CDR3 is 13 amino acids long. Germline-derived CDR1 and CDR2 are DFQATT and SNEGSKA (reference sequence). The germline V and J ends were trimmed by 6 bases and 0 bases, with 12 bases remaining between them.

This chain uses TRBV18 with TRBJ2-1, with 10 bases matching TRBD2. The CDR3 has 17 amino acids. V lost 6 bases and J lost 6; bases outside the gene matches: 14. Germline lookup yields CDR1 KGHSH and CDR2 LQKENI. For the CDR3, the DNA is TGTGCCAGCTCCCCGGCCCCCCTAGCGGGGGACCTCAATGAGCAGTTCTTC. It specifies CASSPAPLAGDLNEQFF.

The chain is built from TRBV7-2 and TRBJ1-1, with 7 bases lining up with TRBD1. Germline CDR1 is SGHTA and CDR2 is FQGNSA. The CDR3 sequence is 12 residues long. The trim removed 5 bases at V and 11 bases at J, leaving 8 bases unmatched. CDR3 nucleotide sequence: TGTGCCAGCAGCCCCGCAGACAGGGTGGCTTTCTTT. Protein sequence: CASSPADRVAFF.

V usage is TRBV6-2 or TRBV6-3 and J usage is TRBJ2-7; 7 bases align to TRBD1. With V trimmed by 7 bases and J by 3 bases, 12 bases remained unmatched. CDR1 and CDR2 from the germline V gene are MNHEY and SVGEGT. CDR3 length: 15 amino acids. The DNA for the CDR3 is TGTGCCAGCACTGGAACAGGGGCCCTGGGCTACGAGCAGTACTTC. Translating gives CASTGTGALGYEQYF.

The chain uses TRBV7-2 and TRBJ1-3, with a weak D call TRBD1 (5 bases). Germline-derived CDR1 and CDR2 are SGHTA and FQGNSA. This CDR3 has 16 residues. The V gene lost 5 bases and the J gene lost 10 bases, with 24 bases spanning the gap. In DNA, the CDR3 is TGTGCCAGCAGCCCGCGAATGCGGGGGTCGGGAGGGACCATATATTTT. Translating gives CASSPRMRGSGGTIYF.

For the CDR3, the DNA is TGTGCCAGCAGTTTACCCCACGGGAATGGCTACACCTTC. Its protein product is CASSLPHGNGYTF. V gene TRBV12-3 or TRBV12-4 combines with J gene TRBJ1-2; no firm D call. The CDR3 consists of 13 residues. Between the trimmed V and J ends, which lost 2 bases and 6 bases, there was a span of 10 bases.

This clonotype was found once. The CDR3: CAWEPSHRGCYTF. In DNA, the CDR3 is TGTGCCTGGGAACCTTCCCACAGGGGTTGCTACACCTTC. The rearrangement joins TRBV30 to TRBJ1-2; TRBD1 aligns across 7 bases. Losses at the gene ends were 5 bases for V and 9 bases for J; bases not matched to a gene: 12. The CDR3 length is 13 residues. In germline, CDR1 is GTSNPN, CDR2 SVGIG (reference sequence).

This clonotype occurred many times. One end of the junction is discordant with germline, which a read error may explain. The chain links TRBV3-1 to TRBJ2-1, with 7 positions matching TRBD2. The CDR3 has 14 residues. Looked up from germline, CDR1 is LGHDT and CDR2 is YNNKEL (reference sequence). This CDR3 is CASSLTASGDEKFF. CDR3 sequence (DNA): TGTGCCAGCAGCTTGACAGCTAGCGGTGATGAGAAGTTCTTC.

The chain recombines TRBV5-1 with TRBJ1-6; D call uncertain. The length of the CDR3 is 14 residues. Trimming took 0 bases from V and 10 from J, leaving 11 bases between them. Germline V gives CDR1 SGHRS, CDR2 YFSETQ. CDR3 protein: CASSLEAGSSPLHF. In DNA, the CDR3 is TGCGCCAGCAGCTTGGAGGCGGGAAGCTCACCCCTCCACTTT.

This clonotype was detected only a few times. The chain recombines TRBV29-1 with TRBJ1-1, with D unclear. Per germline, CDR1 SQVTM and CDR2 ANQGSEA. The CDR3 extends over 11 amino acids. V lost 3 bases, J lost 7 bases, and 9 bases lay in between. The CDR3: CSVDPWGEAFF. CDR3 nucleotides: TGCAGCGTTGACCCATGGGGTGAAGCTTTCTTT.